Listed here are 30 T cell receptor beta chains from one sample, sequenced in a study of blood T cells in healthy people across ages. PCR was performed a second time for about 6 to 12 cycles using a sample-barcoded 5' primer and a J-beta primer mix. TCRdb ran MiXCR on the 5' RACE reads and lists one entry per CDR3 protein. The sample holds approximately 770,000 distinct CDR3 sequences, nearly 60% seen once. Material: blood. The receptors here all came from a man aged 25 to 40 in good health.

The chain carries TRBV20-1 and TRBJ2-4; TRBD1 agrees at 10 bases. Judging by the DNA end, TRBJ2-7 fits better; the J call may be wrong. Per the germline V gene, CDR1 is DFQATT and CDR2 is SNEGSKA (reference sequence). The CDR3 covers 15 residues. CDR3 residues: CSALRTGGSLYEQYF. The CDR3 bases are TGCAGTGCTCTCCGGACAGGGGGATCTTTGTACGAGCAGTACTTC.

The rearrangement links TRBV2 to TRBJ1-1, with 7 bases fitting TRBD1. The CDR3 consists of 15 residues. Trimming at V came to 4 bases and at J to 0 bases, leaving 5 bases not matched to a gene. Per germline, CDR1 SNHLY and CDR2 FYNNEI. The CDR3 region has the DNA TGTGCCAGCAGTGGCACAGGGGCCCTGAACACTGAAGCTTTCTTT. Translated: CASSGTGALNTEAFF.

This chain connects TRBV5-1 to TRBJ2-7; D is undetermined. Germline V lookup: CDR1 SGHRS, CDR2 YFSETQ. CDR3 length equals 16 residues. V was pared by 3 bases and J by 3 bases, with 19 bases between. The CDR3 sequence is CASSSIDIALNYEQYF. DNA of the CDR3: TGCGCCAGCAGCTCCATCGACATAGCCCTCAACTACGAGCAGTACTTC.

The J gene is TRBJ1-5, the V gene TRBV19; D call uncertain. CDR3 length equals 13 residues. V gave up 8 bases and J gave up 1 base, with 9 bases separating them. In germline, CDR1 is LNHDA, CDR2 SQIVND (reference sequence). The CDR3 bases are TGTGCCAGTGTTCGAGAGAGCAATCAGCCCCAGCATTTT. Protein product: CASVRESNQPQHF.

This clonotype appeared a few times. The CDR3: CASSYPDKQETQYF. As DNA, the CDR3 is TGTGCCAGCAGTTACCCGGACAAACAAGAGACCCAGTACTTC. This sequence joins TRBV6-2 or TRBV6-3 and TRBJ2-5, with D perhaps matching TRBD1 (5 bases). Trimming pared 2 bases from V and 2 bases from J, leaving 9 bases between. This CDR3 is 14 amino acids long. CDR1 MNHEY and CDR2 SVGEGT come from the germline V gene.

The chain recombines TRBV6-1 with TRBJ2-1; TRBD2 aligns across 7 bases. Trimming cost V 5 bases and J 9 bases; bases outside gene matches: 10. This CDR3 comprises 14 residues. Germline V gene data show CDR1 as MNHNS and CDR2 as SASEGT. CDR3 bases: TGTGCCAGCAGTACGGAGAGCGGGAAGGGTGAGCAGTTCTTC. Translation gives CASSTESGKGEQFF.

The CDR3 DNA reads TGCAGTGCCGCTATTCTAGCGGGGGACACAGATACGCAGTATTTT. The encoded protein is CSAAILAGDTDTQYF. The chain recombines TRBV20-1 with TRBJ2-3, with 10 positions matching TRBD2. Looked up from germline, CDR1 is DFQATT and CDR2 is SNEGSKA (reference sequence). J lost 2 bases, V lost 6 bases, and 8 bases had no gene match. The CDR3 consists of 15 residues.

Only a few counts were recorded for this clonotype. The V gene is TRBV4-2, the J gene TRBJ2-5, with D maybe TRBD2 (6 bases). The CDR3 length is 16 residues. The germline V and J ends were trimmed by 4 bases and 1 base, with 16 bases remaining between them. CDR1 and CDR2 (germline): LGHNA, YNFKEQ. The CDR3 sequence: CASSPPTAGIQETQYF. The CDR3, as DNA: TGTGCCAGCAGCCCTCCCACAGCGGGCATCCAAGAGACCCAGTACTTC.

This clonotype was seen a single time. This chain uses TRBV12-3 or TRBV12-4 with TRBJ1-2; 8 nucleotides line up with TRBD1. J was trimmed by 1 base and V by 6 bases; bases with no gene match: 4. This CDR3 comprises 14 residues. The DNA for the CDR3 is TGTGCCAGCAGATTCGACAGGGGTAACTATGGCTACACCTTC. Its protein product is CASRFDRGNYGYTF.

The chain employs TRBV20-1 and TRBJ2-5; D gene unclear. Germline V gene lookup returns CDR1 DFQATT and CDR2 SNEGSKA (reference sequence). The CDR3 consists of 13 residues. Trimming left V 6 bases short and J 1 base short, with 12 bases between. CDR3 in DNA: TGCAGTGCCCCGTCGGAGACCCAAGAGACCCAGTACTTC. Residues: CSAPSETQETQYF.

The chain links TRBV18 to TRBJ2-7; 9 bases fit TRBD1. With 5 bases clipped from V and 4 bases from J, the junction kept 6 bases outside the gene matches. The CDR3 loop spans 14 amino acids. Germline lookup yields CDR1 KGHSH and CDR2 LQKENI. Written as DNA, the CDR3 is TGTGCCAGCTCAACCGGGACAGGGCGGTACGAGCAGTACTTC. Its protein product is CASSTGTGRYEQYF.

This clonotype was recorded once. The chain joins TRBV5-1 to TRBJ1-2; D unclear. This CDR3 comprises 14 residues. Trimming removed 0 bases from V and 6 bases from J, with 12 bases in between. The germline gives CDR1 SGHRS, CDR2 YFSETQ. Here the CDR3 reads CASSLGLSSDGYTF. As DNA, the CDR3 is TGCGCCAGCAGCTTGGGACTTTCGAGCGATGGCTACACCTTC.

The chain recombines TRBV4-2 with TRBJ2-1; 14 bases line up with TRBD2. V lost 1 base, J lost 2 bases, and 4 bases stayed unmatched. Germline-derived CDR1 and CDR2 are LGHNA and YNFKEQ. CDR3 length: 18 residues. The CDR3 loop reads CASSQGLAGGGTYNEQFF. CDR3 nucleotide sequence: TGTGCCAGCAGCCAAGGACTAGCGGGAGGGGGCACCTACAATGAGCAGTTCTTC.

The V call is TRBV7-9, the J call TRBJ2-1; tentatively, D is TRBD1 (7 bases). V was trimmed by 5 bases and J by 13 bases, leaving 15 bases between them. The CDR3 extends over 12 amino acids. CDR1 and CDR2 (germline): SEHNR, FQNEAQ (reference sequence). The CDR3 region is CASSIPGDRQFF. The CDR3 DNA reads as TGTGCCAGCAGCATTCCGGGGGACAGACAGTTCTTC.

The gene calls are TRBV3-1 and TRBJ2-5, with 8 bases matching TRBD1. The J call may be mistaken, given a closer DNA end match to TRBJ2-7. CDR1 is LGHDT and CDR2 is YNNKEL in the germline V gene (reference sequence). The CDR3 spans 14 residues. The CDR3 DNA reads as TGTGCCAGCAGCCCCGCCGTCCAGGGGGCCGAGCAGTACTTC. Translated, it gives CASSPAVQGAEQYF.

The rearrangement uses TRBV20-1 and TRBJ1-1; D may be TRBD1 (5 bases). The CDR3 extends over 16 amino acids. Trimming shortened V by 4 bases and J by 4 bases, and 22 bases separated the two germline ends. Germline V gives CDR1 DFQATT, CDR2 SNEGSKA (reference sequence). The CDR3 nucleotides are TGCAGTGCTAAAAATCTAGGGGCTAGTCGGGGCACTGAAGCTTTCTTT. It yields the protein CSAKNLGASRGTEAFF.

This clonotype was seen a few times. In DNA, the CDR3 is TGTGCCAGCAGTAGACACTCGTACGAGCAGTACTTC. Protein product: CASSRHSYEQYF. The rearrangement uses TRBV6-2 or TRBV6-3 and TRBJ2-7; D is unresolved. CDR3 length: 12 residues. Trimming stripped 5 bases from V and 4 bases from J, with 9 bases between. Per the germline V gene, CDR1 is MNHEY and CDR2 is SVGEGT.

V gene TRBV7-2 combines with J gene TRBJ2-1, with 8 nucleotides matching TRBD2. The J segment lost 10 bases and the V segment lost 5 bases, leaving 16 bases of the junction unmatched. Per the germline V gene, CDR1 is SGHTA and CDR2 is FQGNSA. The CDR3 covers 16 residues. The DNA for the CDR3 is TGTGCCAGCAGCATAGAAACCGGGACTAGTCGGAGAGAGCAGTTCTTC. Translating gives CASSIETGTSRREQFF.

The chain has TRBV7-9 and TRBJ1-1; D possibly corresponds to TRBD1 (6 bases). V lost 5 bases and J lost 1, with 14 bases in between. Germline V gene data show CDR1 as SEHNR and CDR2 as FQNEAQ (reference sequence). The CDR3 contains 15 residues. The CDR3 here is CASSLGGHWNTEAFF. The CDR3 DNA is TGTGCCAGCAGCCTGGGGGGACATTGGAACACTGAAGCTTTCTTT.

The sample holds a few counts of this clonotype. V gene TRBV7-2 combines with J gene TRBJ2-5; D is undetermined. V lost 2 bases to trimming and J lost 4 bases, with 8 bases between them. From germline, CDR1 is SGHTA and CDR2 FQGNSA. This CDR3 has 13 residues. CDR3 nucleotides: TGTGCCAGCAGCTTACCCCTCGGAGAGACCCAGTACTTC. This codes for CASSLPLGETQYF.

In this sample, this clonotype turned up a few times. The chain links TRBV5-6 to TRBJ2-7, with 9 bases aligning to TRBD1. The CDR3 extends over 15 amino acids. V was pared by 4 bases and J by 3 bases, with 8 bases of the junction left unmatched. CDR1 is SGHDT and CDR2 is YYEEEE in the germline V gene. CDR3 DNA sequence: TGTGCCAGCAGCGCGTCGGACAGGGGAAACTACGAGCAGTACTTC. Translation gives CASSASDRGNYEQYF.

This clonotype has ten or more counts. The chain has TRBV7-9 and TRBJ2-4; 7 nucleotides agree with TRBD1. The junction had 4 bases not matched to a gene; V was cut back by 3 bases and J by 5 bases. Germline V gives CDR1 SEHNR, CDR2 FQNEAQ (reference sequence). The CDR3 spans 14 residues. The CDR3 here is CASSFGDRENIQYF. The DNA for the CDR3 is TGTGCCAGCAGCTTTGGAGACAGGGAAAACATTCAGTACTTC.

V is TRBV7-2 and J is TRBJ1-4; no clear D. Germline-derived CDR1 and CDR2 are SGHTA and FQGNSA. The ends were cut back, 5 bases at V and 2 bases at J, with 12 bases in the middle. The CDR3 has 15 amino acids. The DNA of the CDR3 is TGTGCCAGCAGCCACGGGAGACGGACTAATGAAAAACTGTTTTTT. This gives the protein CASSHGRRTNEKLFF.

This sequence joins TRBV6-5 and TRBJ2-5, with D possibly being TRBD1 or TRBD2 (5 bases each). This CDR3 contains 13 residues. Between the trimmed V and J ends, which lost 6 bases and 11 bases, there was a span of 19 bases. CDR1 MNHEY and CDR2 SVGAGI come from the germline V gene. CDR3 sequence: CASSLGENNEQYF. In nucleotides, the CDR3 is TGTGCCAGCAGCCTAGGGGAGAACAATGAGCAGTACTTC.

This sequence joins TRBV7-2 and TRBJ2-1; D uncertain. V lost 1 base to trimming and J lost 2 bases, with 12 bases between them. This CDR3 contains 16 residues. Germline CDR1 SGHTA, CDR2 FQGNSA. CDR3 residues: CASSLDGTITYNEQFF. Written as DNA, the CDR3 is TGTGCCAGCAGCTTAGATGGTACTATCACCTACAATGAGCAGTTCTTC.

CDR3 DNA sequence: TGCGCCAGCAGCGCGGGACACAACAATGAGCAGTTCTTC. It encodes CASSAGHNNEQFF. V is TRBV5-1 and J is TRBJ2-1; D tentatively reads TRBD1 or TRBD2 (6 bases each). The CDR3 spans 13 residues. Germline V gives CDR1 SGHRS, CDR2 YFSETQ. V was shortened by 4 bases and J by 5 bases, with 10 bases between the two germline ends.

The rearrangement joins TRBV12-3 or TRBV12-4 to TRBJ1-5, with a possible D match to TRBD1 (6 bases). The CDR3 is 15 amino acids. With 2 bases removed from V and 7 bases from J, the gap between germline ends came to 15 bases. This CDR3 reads CASSLFSGGAQPQHF. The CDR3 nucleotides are TGTGCCAGCAGTTTATTTTCCGGGGGGGCCCAGCCCCAGCATTTT.

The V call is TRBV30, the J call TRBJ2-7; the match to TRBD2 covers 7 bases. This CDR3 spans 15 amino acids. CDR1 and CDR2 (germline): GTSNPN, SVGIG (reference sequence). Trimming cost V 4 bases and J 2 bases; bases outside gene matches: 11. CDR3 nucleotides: TGTGCCTGGAACCTCGTGGCGGGAGATACCTACGAGCAGTACTTC. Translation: CAWNLVAGDTYEQYF.

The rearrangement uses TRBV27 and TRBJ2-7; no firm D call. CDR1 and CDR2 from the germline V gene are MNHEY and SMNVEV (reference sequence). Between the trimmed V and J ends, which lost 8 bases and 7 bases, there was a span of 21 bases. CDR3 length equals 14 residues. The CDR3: CASSWTHASPEQYF. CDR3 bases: TGTGCCAGCTCCTGGACGCACGCAAGCCCTGAGCAGTACTTC.

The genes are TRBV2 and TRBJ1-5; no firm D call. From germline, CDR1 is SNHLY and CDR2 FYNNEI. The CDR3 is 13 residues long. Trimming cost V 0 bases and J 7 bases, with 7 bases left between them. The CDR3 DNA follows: TGTGCCAGCAGTGAAGCGTACGGACAGCCCCAGCATTTT. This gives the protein CASSEAYGQPQHF.